This T cell receptor beta chain was sequenced during a study of response to subunit inactivated influenza vaccine. Study findings and constraints: Only a handful of new T cells, the authors suggested, are recruited with each seasonal influenza vaccination.

This clonotype was seen at least ten times. Its target is unknown. Using its own MiXCR run on the RT-PCR reads, TCRdb lists one record per CDR3 protein. The sample contains hundreds of thousands of distinct CDR3 sequences, 10% to 15% of which appear only once. With V trimmed by 5 bases and J by 7 bases, 10 bases remained unmatched. This CDR3 is built from 15 residues. The rearrangement uses TRBV12-3 or TRBV12-4 and TRBJ2-1, with 8 bases that match TRBD2. The clonotype originates from a man aged 50 or older who received an inactivated influenza vaccine. The input for sequencing was PBMCs from blood, taken 35 to 45 days after vaccination. The CDR3 nucleotides read TGTGCCAGCAGTCCTCGGACTAGCAGAAGAAATGAGCAGTTCTTC. As protein: CASSPRTSRRNEQFF.